Listed here are 32 T cell receptor beta chains from one sample, sequenced in a study of identical twins. TCRdb recomputed calls from the 5' RACE reads with MiXCR, one row per CDR3 protein. The table includes about 520,000 distinct CDR3 sequences, less than 25% detected once. The same data also went into a second study, on T cells expressing NK-cell markers.

The sequenced sample was CD4+ T cells sorted from blood. These TCRs come from a woman aged 18-29 years in good health.

The chain employs TRBV29-1 and TRBJ2-1; 8 bases match TRBD2. There are 15 residues in the CDR3. CDR1 and CDR2 (germline): SQVTM, ANQGSEA. V trimming: 0 bases; J trimming: 1 base; junction bases outside the gene matches: 2. The CDR3 spells CSVEDGGGSYNEQFF. CDR3 in DNA: TGCAGCGTTGAAGACGGCGGGGGGTCCTACAATGAGCAGTTCTTC.

V gene TRBV20-1 combines with J gene TRBJ2-1; D may correspond to TRBD1 or TRBD2 (5 bases each). Trimming took 3 bases from V and 9 from J, leaving 9 bases between them. The CDR3 is made up of 11 amino acids. Germline assignment: CDR1 DFQATT and CDR2 SNEGSKA (reference sequence). The CDR3 here is CSARGVREQFF. The CDR3, as DNA: TGCAGTGCTAGGGGGGTACGTGAGCAGTTCTTC.

This clonotype appeared many times. The gene calls are TRBV20-1 and TRBJ1-1; D is unresolved. V lost 1 base to trimming and J lost 6 bases, with 18 bases between them. Germline CDR1 DFQATT, CDR2 SNEGSKA (reference sequence). The CDR3 is 15 residues long. The CDR3 loop reads CSARAGGWAYPEAFF. The CDR3 DNA sequence: TGCAGTGCTAGAGCCGGTGGGTGGGCGTACCCTGAAGCTTTCTTT.

With regard to this clonotype: One junction end disagrees with the germline gene, perhaps due to a read error. This chain connects TRBV7-9 to TRBJ2-7; perhaps TRBD1 as D (6 bases). The CDR3 has 15 residues. Germline assignment: CDR1 SEHNR and CDR2 FQNEAQ (reference sequence). For the CDR3, the DNA is TGTGCCAGCAGCCGCGATCTAACAGGGTCCTCCGAGCAGTACTTC. Translating it yields CASSRDLTGSSEQYF.

The chain couples TRBV7-4 to TRBJ2-1, with D hard to call. The V end lost 7 bases, the J end lost 8 bases, and 18 bases lay between the germline ends. Germline V gene sequence: CDR1 SGHVT, CDR2 SQSDAQ. CDR3 size: 14 residues. The CDR3 here is CASIQLVSTYEQFF. The CDR3 DNA reads as TGTGCCAGCATCCAGCTAGTCTCCACGTATGAGCAGTTCTTC.

V and J are TRBV7-2 and TRBJ2-5, with TRBD2 matching 10 bases. V trimming: 2 bases; J trimming: 4 bases; junction bases outside the gene matches: 4. This CDR3 has 15 amino acids. Germline lookup yields CDR1 SGHTA and CDR2 FQGNSA. This chain's CDR3 is CASSLLRLAGETQYF. Here the CDR3 DNA reads TGTGCCAGCAGCTTACTAAGACTAGCGGGAGAGACCCAGTACTTC.

This clonotype showed up just a few times. The CDR3: CSAFPGLASNEQFF. The CDR3 DNA sequence: TGCAGTGCATTCCCAGGACTAGCTTCAAATGAGCAGTTCTTC. V usage is TRBV20-1 and J usage is TRBJ2-1; 8 bases are a match to TRBD2. The CDR3 loop spans 14 amino acids. The J segment lost 7 bases and the V segment lost 6 bases, leaving 11 bases of the junction unmatched. The germline V gene has CDR1 DFQATT and CDR2 SNEGSKA (reference sequence).

This clonotype was seen more than once but under ten times. The chain combines TRBV29-1 with TRBJ1-1, with 7 bases that match TRBD1. V shed 7 bases, J shed 3 bases, and the junction held 5 bases outside the gene matches. The CDR3 loop spans 12 amino acids. The germline V gene encodes CDR1 SQVTM and CDR2 ANQGSEA. CDR3 DNA sequence: TGCAGCGCGACGACAGGGTACACTGAAGCTTTCTTT. It codes for CSATTGYTEAFF.

V is TRBV7-8 and J is TRBJ2-7, with D possibly TRBD1 on 5 matching bases. The CDR3 length is 14 residues. CDR1 and CDR2 from the germline V gene are SGHVS and FQNEAQ. Between the trimmed V and J ends, which lost 1 base and 4 bases, there was a span of 11 bases. The CDR3 bases are TGTGCCAGCAGCTTAGGGGGCAGGAGATACGAGCAGTACTTC. Translation gives CASSLGGRRYEQYF.

The chain is built from TRBV10-1 and TRBJ2-3, with no clear D. Trimming pared 3 bases from V and 3 bases from J, leaving 7 bases between. This CDR3 has 13 amino acids. The germline V gene has CDR1 WNHNN and CDR2 SYGVQD (reference sequence). The chain's CDR3 is CASSDPNTDTQYF. In DNA, the CDR3 is TGCGCCAGCAGTGACCCGAATACAGATACGCAGTATTTT.

This clonotype was counted between two and nine times. The chain joins TRBV20-1 to TRBJ2-3; D unresolved. The CDR3 runs to 13 residues. Germline CDR1 DFQATT, CDR2 SNEGSKA (reference sequence). V lost 5 bases and J lost 4, with 13 bases in between. The CDR3 loop is CSALSRIADTQYF. Here the CDR3 DNA reads TGCAGTGCTCTCTCCCGGATCGCAGATACGCAGTATTTT.

This clonotype was recorded a few times. The V call is TRBV4-3, the J call TRBJ2-1, with 9 bases that match TRBD2. V shed 4 bases and J 6 bases; nucleotides not matched to a gene: 10. The CDR3 loop spans 16 amino acids. CDR1 is LGHNA and CDR2 is YSLEER in the germline V gene. The CDR3 bases are TGCGCCAGCAGCCCCCAGACTAGCGGAAAAGGCAATGAGCAGTTCTTC. Protein sequence: CASSPQTSGKGNEQFF.

This clonotype was counted a few times. This chain joins TRBV12-3 or TRBV12-4 and TRBJ2-2, with a possible D match to TRBD2 (5 bases). Trimming cost V 3 bases and J 7 bases, with 15 bases left between them. The CDR3 extends over 15 amino acids. This CDR3 is CASSFRGLRVGELFF. CDR3 DNA: TGTGCCAGCAGTTTCAGAGGTCTGAGGGTCGGGGAGCTGTTTTTT.

The chain employs TRBV12-3 or TRBV12-4 and TRBJ2-7; D tentatively fits TRBD1 or TRBD2 (5 bases each). CDR3 size: 15 residues. The ends were cut back, 2 bases at V and 0 bases at J, with 11 bases in the middle. In DNA form, the CDR3 reads TGTGCCAGCAGTTTATGGGCAGGGAGCTCCTACGAGCAGTACTTC. Translated: CASSLWAGSSYEQYF.

This clonotype is a singleton in its sample. The V and J genes are TRBV29-1 and TRBJ1-1; possible D gene TRBD1, 6 bases. This CDR3 spans 13 amino acids. V was clipped by 7 bases and J by 1 base, with 13 bases between them. Germline V CDR1 and CDR2: SQVTM, ANQGSEA. The CDR3 loop is CSAAGHPNTEAFF. In DNA, the CDR3 is TGCAGCGCCGCGGGACACCCGAACACTGAAGCTTTCTTT.

This clonotype was seen more than once but under ten times. The chain couples TRBV2 to TRBJ1-5; D is ambiguous. The CDR3 covers 14 residues. V was pared by 6 bases and J by 8 bases, with 17 bases between. Germline lookup yields CDR1 SNHLY and CDR2 FYNNEI. The DNA of the CDR3 is TGTGCCAGCAGGGGCGGCAGCCGGGTGGAGCCCCAGCATTTT. Amino acids: CASRGGSRVEPQHF.

The J gene is TRBJ1-4, the V gene TRBV7-2, with 12 bases matching TRBD1. The germline CDR1 and CDR2 sequences are SGHTA and FQGNSA. The CDR3 has 14 amino acids. The V and J ends lost 6 bases and 7 bases, in that order; junction bases with no gene match: 3. In DNA, the CDR3 is TGTGCCAGCAGGCGGGACAGGGGGCCTGAAAAACTGTTTTTT. It is translated as CASRRDRGPEKLFF.

The chain joins TRBV20-1 to TRBJ1-4; TRBD1 might be the D (6 bases). The CDR3 loop spans 13 amino acids. V lost 5 bases, J lost 4 bases, and 11 bases lay in between. CDR1 is DFQATT, CDR2 SNEGSKA, per germline (reference sequence). The CDR3 DNA reads TGCAGTGCTCGGACAGAAATTAATGAAAAACTGTTTTTT. Translated: CSARTEINEKLFF.

This chain uses TRBV6-1 with TRBJ1-2; the D is unclear. This CDR3 is 15 amino acids long. The V end was cut by 6 bases, the J end by 5 bases, with 19 bases between. Germline V gives CDR1 MNHNS, CDR2 SASEGT. The CDR3 nucleotides are TGTGCCAGCAGCCCGGGGAGGGCCCTAGAGTATGGCTACACCTTC. Amino acids: CASSPGRALEYGYTF.

This clonotype has more than one count but fewer than ten. The rearrangement uses TRBV6-1 and TRBJ1-4; D unresolved. Trimming left V 0 bases short and J 0 bases short, with 8 bases between. This CDR3 comprises 16 residues. Germline loops: CDR1 MNHNS, CDR2 SASEGT. The CDR3 DNA follows: TGTGCCAGCAGTGAAGCAAGGATCTCAACTAATGAAAAACTGTTTTTT. It translates to CASSEARISTNEKLFF.

This chain joins TRBV6-6 and TRBJ2-7; no clear D gene. This CDR3 region has 12 residues. CDR1 MNHNY and CDR2 SVGAGI come from the germline V gene (reference sequence). V dropped 10 bases and J dropped 0 bases, with 10 bases sitting between them. CDR3 region: CATSPSSYEQYF. The CDR3 DNA reads TGTGCCACCTCCCCAAGCTCCTACGAGCAGTACTTC.

This clonotype was detected only a few times. This sequence joins TRBV12-3 or TRBV12-4 and TRBJ2-1, with TRBD2 identical over 10 bases. This CDR3 spans 15 amino acids. Trimming took 6 bases from V and 4 from J; bases not matched to a gene: 6. The CDR3 region is CASSPTSGVYNEQFF. CDR3 in DNA: TGTGCCAGCAGCCCAACTAGCGGGGTATACAATGAGCAGTTCTTC.

The gene calls are TRBV10-2 and TRBJ2-5, with D tentatively TRBD2 (6 bases). CDR3 size: 13 residues. Per germline, CDR1 WSHSY and CDR2 SAAADI. Trimming removed 4 bases at V and 5 bases at J, with 11 bases between. For the CDR3, the DNA is TGCGCCAGCAGTGCTCAAGGAGGGGAGACCCAGTACTTC. Translating gives CASSAQGGETQYF.

This clonotype has a handful of counts. This chain uses TRBV4-3 with TRBJ1-5, with D possibly matching TRBD1 (6 bases). This CDR3 is 15 amino acids long. The germline V gene has CDR1 LGHNA and CDR2 YSLEER. V lost 0 bases and J lost 7, with 13 bases in between. CDR3 in DNA: TGCGCCAGCAGCCAAGACGGAGGGGGGGGCCAGCCCCAGCATTTT. Translating gives CASSQDGGGGQPQHF.

This clonotype has just a few counts. The CDR3 nucleotides are TGTGCCATCAGTGAGTCGGGAAACACCGGGGAGCTGTTTTTT. Protein product: CAISESGNTGELFF. The rearrangement joins TRBV10-3 to TRBJ2-2; D gene unclear. The CDR3 is 14 residues long. Trimming removed 0 bases at V and 2 bases at J, with 4 bases between. CDR1 is ENHRY and CDR2 is SYGVKD in the germline V gene.

CDR3 protein: CARGARTIYF. In DNA, the CDR3 is TGTGCCAGAGGGGCGCGGACCATATATTTT. The V and J genes are TRBV5-3 and TRBJ1-3, with a possible D match to TRBD1 (5 bases). TRBV5-3 is sorted into the ORF group, with uncertain function. The germline V and J ends were trimmed by 7 bases and 10 bases, with 9 bases remaining between them. This CDR3 comprises 10 residues.

This chain links TRBV20-1 with TRBJ2-1, with 8 bases aligning to TRBD2. The CDR3 loop spans 15 amino acids. Germline V gene lookup returns CDR1 DFQATT and CDR2 SNEGSKA (reference sequence). The trim removed 6 bases at V and 0 bases at J, leaving 7 bases unmatched. CDR3 region: CSAIRGGRSYNEQFF. In DNA form, the CDR3 reads TGCAGTGCGATTCGGGGGGGACGCTCCTACAATGAGCAGTTCTTC.

This sequence joins TRBV7-2 and TRBJ2-3; D remains unclear. Trimming pared 1 base from V and 6 bases from J, leaving 8 bases between. Per germline, CDR1 SGHTA and CDR2 FQGNSA. The CDR3 extends over 13 amino acids. CDR3 DNA sequence: TGTGCCAGCAGCTTAGTGTTTACCGATACGCAGTATTTT. Amino acid sequence: CASSLVFTDTQYF.

This clonotype has more than one count but fewer than ten. This chain's CDR3 is CATRPFGTGRAGELFF. The CDR3 coding sequence is TGTGCCACCCGACCGTTCGGGACAGGAAGGGCCGGGGAGCTGTTTTTT. The rearrangement joins TRBV27 to TRBJ2-2, with 8 positions matching TRBD1. Trimming removed 10 bases from V and 6 bases from J; junction bases left unmatched: 16. CDR3 length: 16 residues. The germline gives CDR1 MNHEY, CDR2 SMNVEV (reference sequence).

This chain uses TRBV5-8 with TRBJ1-1, with D uncertain. V was clipped by 4 bases and J by 0 bases, with 7 bases between them. Germline V lookup: CDR1 SGHTS, CDR2 YDEGEE. The CDR3 loop spans 13 amino acids. CDR3 region: CASSRSVNTEAFF. The CDR3 coding sequence is TGTGCCAGCAGCAGGTCCGTGAACACTGAAGCTTTCTTT.

This chain joins TRBV3-1 and TRBJ1-4; D is undetermined. This CDR3 has 15 residues. Looked up from germline, CDR1 is LGHDT and CDR2 is YNNKEL (reference sequence). V was pared by 0 bases and J by 2 bases, with 7 bases between. CDR3 loop: CASSQDGVTNEKLFF. The CDR3 DNA is TGTGCCAGCAGCCAAGATGGCGTGACTAATGAAAAACTGTTTTTT. Based on the CDR3 plus reference TRBV3-1 and TRBJ1-4, the full variable domain is DTAVSQTPKYLVTQMGNDKSIKCEQNLGHDTMYWYKQDSKKFLKIMFSYNNKELIINETVPNRFSPKSPDKAHLNLHINSLELGDSAVYFCASSQDGVTNEKLFFGSGTQLSVL.

This clonotype was detected a few times. This chain joins TRBV5-5 and TRBJ2-7, with D possibly matching TRBD2 (6 bases). This CDR3 contains 18 residues. The V end lost 1 base, the J end lost 4 bases, and 24 bases lay between the germline ends. Germline CDR1 reads SGHKS; CDR2 reads YYEKEE (reference sequence). The CDR3 coding sequence is TGTGCCAGCAGCTTGACTGGGATATTACGGGAGAAGGATTACGAGCAGTACTTC. It specifies CASSLTGILREKDYEQYF.